Listed below are T cell receptor beta chains from one sample, sequenced in a study of identical twins. TCRdb re-called the 5' RACE reads with MiXCR, one entry per CDR3 protein. This sample has approximately 700,000 distinct CDR3 sequences, with about 20% found just once. These data were likewise used in another study, on T cells expressing NK-cell markers.

Specimen: PBMCs. Receptors were obtained from a woman aged 18-35 years in good health. The CDR3 runs from the conserved cysteine through the conserved F or W. Each record gives: J gene, V gene, clone size, D gene, CDR3 DNA, CDR3 protein. The D gene is left open where the match is weak. Where a row states a size, it is once, few, many or the class of an expanded clone; other rows omit it.

j_gene: TRBJ1-2; v_gene: TRBV5-8; abundance: NA; d_gene: NA; CDR3nt: TGTGCCAGCTGCATTTTAGTCCCGGTTGGCTATGGCTACACCTTC; CDR3aa: CASCILVPVGYGYTF
j_gene: TRBJ2-1; v_gene: TRBV12-3/TRBV12-4; abundance: NA; d_gene: TRBD2; CDR3nt: TGTGCCAGCAGTTCCCCGACTAGCGGGGGGGCGAAAGAGCAGTTCTTC; CDR3aa: CASSSPTSGGAKEQFF
j_gene: TRBJ1-1; v_gene: TRBV10-2; abundance: NA; d_gene: TRBD1; CDR3nt: TGCGCCAGCAGGGACAGGGGGGGCGTAAAGGCTGAAGCTTTCTTT; CDR3aa: CASRDRGGVKAEAFF
j_gene: TRBJ2-5; v_gene: TRBV6-1; abundance: NA; d_gene: TRBD2; CDR3nt: TGTGCCAGCAGTGTCTCTAGCGGGGGGGTCAAAGAGACCCAGTACTTC; CDR3aa: CASSVSSGGVKETQYF
j_gene: TRBJ2-6; v_gene: TRBV11-2; abundance: NA; d_gene: TRBD1; CDR3nt: TGTGCCAGCAGCCCTAAGACAGGGGCCTTCTCTGGGGCCAACGTCCTGACTTTC; CDR3aa: CASSPKTGAFSGANVLTF
j_gene: TRBJ2-5; v_gene: TRBV9; abundance: few; d_gene: TRBD2; CDR3nt: TGTGCCAGCAGCGGACTAGCGGGGGGTTCGGCAGGGGCCCAGTACTTC; CDR3aa: CASSGLAGGSAGAQYF
j_gene: TRBJ2-5; v_gene: TRBV30; abundance: NA; d_gene: NA; CDR3nt: TGTGCCTGGAGTGTATTCCGGCAACAAGAGACCCAGTACTTC; CDR3aa: CAWSVFRQQETQYF
j_gene: TRBJ2-3; v_gene: TRBV7-2; abundance: NA; d_gene: NA; CDR3nt: TGTGCCAGCAGCCGTCCGGAGCCCGGCATTACGCAGTATTTT; CDR3aa: CASSRPEPGITQYF
j_gene: TRBJ1-2; v_gene: TRBV5-1; abundance: few; d_gene: NA; CDR3nt: TGCGCCAGCAGCTTGGAGGGCAAGGCTGGCTACACCTTC; CDR3aa: CASSLEGKAGYTF
j_gene: TRBJ2-2; v_gene: TRBV3-1; abundance: once; d_gene: NA; CDR3nt: TGTGCCAGCCTGGGGGTCGCGAACACCGGGGAGCTGTTTTTT; CDR3aa: CASLGVANTGELFF
j_gene: TRBJ2-1; v_gene: TRBV2; abundance: NA; d_gene: TRBD2; CDR3nt: TGTGCCAGCAGTAGGCTAGCGGGGAAACGCGGGGAGCAGTTCTTC; CDR3aa: CASSRLAGKRGEQFF
j_gene: TRBJ1-1; v_gene: TRBV6-1; abundance: few; d_gene: NA; CDR3nt: TGTGCCAGCATCCCCGACAGGAACACTGAAGCTTTCTTT; CDR3aa: CASIPDRNTEAFF
j_gene: TRBJ1-5; v_gene: TRBV6-2/TRBV6-3; abundance: many; d_gene: TRBD1; CDR3nt: TGTGCCAGCAGTCTCCAGGGGGGAAAACAGCCCCAGCATTTT; CDR3aa: CASSLQGGKQPQHF
j_gene: TRBJ2-1; v_gene: TRBV6-2/TRBV6-3; abundance: NA; d_gene: TRBD2; CDR3nt: TGTGCCAGCAGTTACTCCCGGGGACTAGCGGGAGTCAGCAATGAGCAGTTCTTC; CDR3aa: CASSYSRGLAGVSNEQFF
j_gene: TRBJ2-3; v_gene: TRBV6-6; abundance: many; d_gene: NA; CDR3nt: TGTGCCAGCATTGGGGGCGGTACGCAGTATTTT; CDR3aa: CASIGGGTQYF
j_gene: TRBJ2-5; v_gene: TRBV5-5; abundance: few; d_gene: NA; CDR3nt: TGTGCCAGCAGCTTCGTCGCAGGACGACAAGAGACCCAGTACTTC; CDR3aa: CASSFVAGRQETQYF
j_gene: TRBJ1-2; v_gene: TRBV7-2; abundance: few; d_gene: TRBD1; CDR3nt: TGTGCCAGCAGCCAGGGGGACAGAATGATCTATGGCTACACCTTC; CDR3aa: CASSQGDRMIYGYTF
j_gene: TRBJ2-3; v_gene: TRBV5-1; abundance: NA; d_gene: TRBD2; CDR3nt: TGCGCCAGCAGCTCCGGACTAGCGGAGAGCACAGATACGCAGTATTTT; CDR3aa: CASSSGLAESTDTQYF
j_gene: TRBJ2-1; v_gene: TRBV20-1; abundance: NA; d_gene: TRBD2; CDR3nt: TGCAGTGCTAGATCAGCGGGGGGGCAGGGTGAGCAGTTCTTC; CDR3aa: CSARSAGGQGEQFF
j_gene: TRBJ2-3; v_gene: TRBV12-3/TRBV12-4; abundance: NA; d_gene: NA; CDR3nt: TGTGCCAGCAGTCGCAGGGGGGACCACCATACGCAGTATTTT; CDR3aa: CASSRRGDHHTQYF
j_gene: TRBJ2-1; v_gene: TRBV27; abundance: few; d_gene: NA; CDR3nt: TGTGCCAGTTCTCCAGGGCGGCCCTACAATGAGCAGTTCTTC; CDR3aa: CASSPGRPYNEQFF
j_gene: TRBJ2-7; v_gene: TRBV7-6; abundance: NA; d_gene: TRBD2; CDR3nt: TGTGCCAGCAGCTTCAGGACTAGCGATTCCCGTGGGGCCTACGAGCAGTACTTC; CDR3aa: CASSFRTSDSRGAYEQYF
j_gene: TRBJ1-1; v_gene: TRBV12-3/TRBV12-4; abundance: few; d_gene: TRBD1; CDR3nt: TGTGCCAGCAGTAGGGGACAGGGAAGGACTGAAGCTTTCTTT; CDR3aa: CASSRGQGRTEAFF
j_gene: TRBJ2-5; v_gene: TRBV20-1; abundance: NA; d_gene: NA; CDR3nt: TGCAGTGCTCCCCGCCAAGGGGGAGAGACCCAGTACTTC; CDR3aa: CSAPRQGGETQYF
j_gene: TRBJ2-5; v_gene: TRBV7-7; abundance: NA; d_gene: NA; CDR3nt: TGTGCTAGCAGCTTAAGGCCACTCCAGGGAGAGACCCAGTACTTC; CDR3aa: CASSLRPLQGETQYF
j_gene: TRBJ2-7; v_gene: TRBV29-1; abundance: few; d_gene: TRBD2; CDR3nt: TGCAGCGTCGGACTAGCGGGGGCCGAGCAGTACTTC; CDR3aa: CSVGLAGAEQYF
j_gene: TRBJ2-3; v_gene: TRBV7-3; abundance: NA; d_gene: NA; CDR3nt: TGTGCCAGCAGCCCTCACGGGGTCGCAGATACGCAGTATTTT; CDR3aa: CASSPHGVADTQYF
j_gene: TRBJ2-7; v_gene: TRBV12-3/TRBV12-4; abundance: few; d_gene: NA; CDR3nt: TGTGCCAGCAGTTTTGCCGGGAACTCCTACGAGCAGTACTTC; CDR3aa: CASSFAGNSYEQYF
j_gene: TRBJ1-1; v_gene: TRBV5-1; abundance: NA; d_gene: NA; CDR3nt: TGCGCCAGCAGCTGGGGGACATCTATCACTGAAGCTTTCTTT; CDR3aa: CASSWGTSITEAFF
j_gene: TRBJ2-1; v_gene: TRBV14; abundance: NA; d_gene: NA; CDR3nt: TGTGCCAGCAGCCCTCATATGGTCTCCTACAATGAGCAGTTCTTC; CDR3aa: CASSPHMVSYNEQFF
j_gene: TRBJ2-5; v_gene: TRBV6-2/TRBV6-3; abundance: NA; d_gene: TRBD1; CDR3nt: TGTGCCAGCAGTTACCCGCGACAGGGTGTCCAAGAGACCCAGTACTTC; CDR3aa: CASSYPRQGVQETQYF
j_gene: TRBJ1-2; v_gene: TRBV7-6; abundance: once; d_gene: NA; CDR3nt: TGTGCCAGCAGCCTAGGGACTTCCCTTGAGGGCTACACCTTC; CDR3aa: CASSLGTSLEGYTF
j_gene: TRBJ1-6; v_gene: TRBV12-3/TRBV12-4; abundance: few; d_gene: NA; CDR3nt: TGTGCCAGCAGTTTTGAGGCGAGGAATTCACCCCTCCACTTT; CDR3aa: CASSFEARNSPLHF
j_gene: TRBJ2-7; v_gene: TRBV5-1; abundance: few; d_gene: TRBD2; CDR3nt: TGCGCCAGCAGCTTGGGGAGGATAGCGGGAGAGCAGTACTTC; CDR3aa: CASSLGRIAGEQYF
j_gene: TRBJ2-7; v_gene: TRBV6-5; abundance: NA; d_gene: NA; CDR3nt: TGTGCCAGCAGTTCTAACGCAGTGGGCAACCGCTTCGGCGAGCAGTACTTC; CDR3aa: CASSSNAVGNRFGEQYF
j_gene: TRBJ2-7; v_gene: TRBV7-2; abundance: few; d_gene: NA; CDR3nt: TGTGCCAGCAGCCGGAACGGTCTCTCCTACGAGCAGTACTTC; CDR3aa: CASSRNGLSYEQYF
j_gene: TRBJ2-7; v_gene: TRBV20-1; abundance: few; d_gene: NA; CDR3nt: TGCAGTGCTAGAGATCCCTCGGGGGGCGACATCTACGAGCAGTACTTC; CDR3aa: CSARDPSGGDIYEQYF
j_gene: TRBJ1-1; v_gene: TRBV7-9; abundance: NA; d_gene: NA; CDR3nt: TGTGCCAGCAGCTTATCCCGCATTTCTGAAGCTTTCTTT; CDR3aa: CASSLSRISEAFF
j_gene: TRBJ2-2; v_gene: TRBV4-3; abundance: few; d_gene: TRBD1; CDR3nt: TGCGCCAGCAGGGGACAGCTGAACACCGGGGAGCTGTTTTTT; CDR3aa: CASRGQLNTGELFF
j_gene: TRBJ2-7; v_gene: TRBV6-5; abundance: NA; d_gene: TRBD2; CDR3nt: TGTGCCAGCAGTTACTCAGGCCTAGCGGGAGCGTTTGGCGAGCAGTACTTC; CDR3aa: CASSYSGLAGAFGEQYF
j_gene: TRBJ2-4; v_gene: TRBV20-1; abundance: few; d_gene: NA; CDR3nt: TGCAGTGCTTGGACCCCGGGATCCGTAGCCAAAAACATTCAGTACTTC; CDR3aa: CSAWTPGSVAKNIQYF
j_gene: TRBJ2-1; v_gene: TRBV12-3/TRBV12-4; abundance: few; d_gene: NA; CDR3nt: TGTGCCAGCAGTTTAGCGGAGGAAGATGAGCAGTTCTTC; CDR3aa: CASSLAEEDEQFF
j_gene: TRBJ2-5; v_gene: TRBV12-3/TRBV12-4; abundance: few; d_gene: NA; CDR3nt: TGTGCCAGCAGTTTCATACTCCAAGAGACCCAGTACTTC; CDR3aa: CASSFILQETQYF
j_gene: TRBJ2-7; v_gene: TRBV6-5; abundance: NA; d_gene: TRBD1; CDR3nt: TGTGCCAGCAGTTACGGGACAGGGCTTCAACTCTACGAGCAGTACTTC; CDR3aa: CASSYGTGLQLYEQYF
j_gene: TRBJ2-3; v_gene: TRBV7-3; abundance: NA; d_gene: TRBD1; CDR3nt: TGTGCCAGCAGCTTATTTGGGACCGGACAGGGGACAGATACGCAGTATTTT; CDR3aa: CASSLFGTGQGTDTQYF
j_gene: TRBJ2-1; v_gene: TRBV20-1; abundance: once; d_gene: TRBD2; CDR3nt: TGCAGTGCCCCCCTGGCGGGGGGCGGTAGGAATGAGCAGTTCTTC; CDR3aa: CSAPLAGGGRNEQFF
j_gene: TRBJ1-1; v_gene: TRBV20-1; abundance: NA; d_gene: NA; CDR3nt: TGCAGTGCTAGAGTTGTTCGCCAACAGGCAGAGGAAAGGAACACTGAAGCTTTCTTT; CDR3aa: CSARVVRQQAEERNTEAFF
j_gene: TRBJ1-4; v_gene: TRBV5-6; abundance: NA; d_gene: NA; CDR3nt: TGTGCCAGCAGCTCCCCCCCTAATGAAAAACTGTTTTTT; CDR3aa: CASSSPPNEKLFF
j_gene: TRBJ2-3; v_gene: TRBV25-1; abundance: few; d_gene: NA; CDR3nt: TGTGCCAGCAGCCCCCCGGTGGCTCCAGATACGCAGTATTTT; CDR3aa: CASSPPVAPDTQYF